The T cell receptor (beta chain) under discussion was sequenced for a study of T-cell reconstitution after alpha-beta-depleted transplantation in children (dated by TCRdb to about 2016). Some background on the complete study: Using TCR repertoire profiling, the study followed T-cell immune reconstitution in a quantitative way in children after TCRalphabeta/CD19-depleted allogeneic hematopoietic cell transplantation.

Library preparation employed PCR. Sequencing was performed on an Illumina HiSeq 2500. Molecular barcoding was employed in the preparation of TCR libraries, with unique molecular identifiers being used to normalize TCRbeta repertoire quantification. The public reads were quality trimmed at Q25 with fastp and then assembled into clones with MiXCR by TCRdb, keeping productive beta chains. Entries are consolidated by CDR3 protein sequence, retaining the most common genes and DNA. The sample table lists around 600,000 distinct CDR3 sequences, around a sixth of them with a count of one. The ten largest clones take up under 1.2% of the sample. This clonotype has more than one count but fewer than ten. Its antigen is not yet known. There are no base qualities to consult, and no much larger clone falls within one base. A distance of 9 bases separates the germline ends of V and J, which lose 0 bases and 3 bases respectively. Including the terminal cysteine and phenylalanine, the CDR3 comprises 14 residues. Only the CDR3 DNA is retained, 42 bases long and in frame from the first base. The germline V gene sets CDR1 to SGHDT and CDR2 to YYEEEE.

The specimen was PBMCs from the stem cell graft donor, collected from the stem cell graft. The TCR sequence derives from a human donor who donated a stem cell graft to a child with acute myeloid leukemia. The chain is made from TRBV5-6 and TRBJ1-1; the best D guess is TRBD1, with 5 bases matching. The sequence in DNA is TGTGCCAGCAGCTTGGGGTGGGGCTACACTGAAGCTTTCTTT. Translated, it reads CASSLGWGYTEAFF.